The 9 T cell receptor beta chains listed next were all sequenced from one sample in a study of cytomegalovirus exposure and HLA in healthy donors (dated by TCRdb to 2016 to 2017). The receptor library was made with the immunoSEQ multiplex PCR assay. The multiplex PCR relied on a mix of 60 forward primers for TCR Vbeta segments and 13 reverse primers for TCR Jbeta segments. TCRdb re-hosts the immuneACCESS table, in-frame sequences only. Its copies lack some clones; in the studies checked, an unresolved V gene accounts for under half of them, and the cause for the rest is not known. For this sample the table gives around 100,000 clones, of which about 70% were detected only once. Roughly 0.9% of the sample comes from the top ten. The sequenced material came from PBMCs. The receptors come from a woman in her thirties in good health and CMV-seronegative.

The chain employs TRBV19 and TRBJ2-7, with 9 bases fitting TRBD1. This CDR3 has 15 amino acids. Per germline, CDR1 LNHDA and CDR2 SQIVND (reference sequence). The junction had 8 bases not matched to a gene; V was cut back by 5 bases and J by 3 bases. The CDR3 DNA sequence: TGTGCCAGTAGTGCGGGACAGGGCTGGATCTACGAGCAGTACTTC. It is translated as CASSAGQGWIYEQYF. Using reference TRBV19 and TRBJ2-7 for the parts outside the CDR3, the full variable domain is DGGITQSPKYLFRKEGQNVTLSCEQNLNHDAMYWYRQDPGQGLRLIYYSQIVNDFQKGDIAEGYSVSREKKESFPLTVTSAQKNPTAFYLCASSAGQGWIYEQYFGPGTRLTVT.

This rearrangement joins TRBV7-9 to TRBJ2-7, with TRBD1 as a possible D gene (7 bases). The CDR3 covers 16 residues. Trimming removed 0 bases from V and 2 bases from J, with 14 bases in between. CDR1 is SEHNR and CDR2 is FQNEAQ in the germline V gene (reference sequence). The CDR3 spells CASSLASGDRTYEQYF. Written as DNA, the CDR3 is TGTGCCAGCAGCTTAGCGTCGGGGGACAGAACCTACGAGCAGTACTTC.

This clone has only a few counts. The chain has TRBV23-1 and TRBJ2-2; D unclear. TRBV23-1 is sorted into the ORF group, with uncertain function. The CDR3 loop spans 17 amino acids. Trimming stripped 3 bases from V and 0 bases from J, with 14 bases between. The chain's CDR3 is CASSQEEVKTNTGELFF. The CDR3 nucleotides are TGCGCCAGCAGTCAGGAAGAGGTGAAAACGAACACCGGGGAGCTGTTTTTT.

V gene TRBV7-2 combines with J gene TRBJ1-2; 9 bases map to TRBD1. Germline values: CDR1 SGHTA, CDR2 FQGNSA. Trimming cost V 1 base and J 2 bases; bases outside gene matches: 5. The CDR3 has 16 residues. The CDR3 here is CASSLEGTGLNYGYTF. The CDR3 nucleotides read TGTGCCAGCAGCTTAGAAGGGACAGGGCTAAACTATGGCTACACCTTC.

This chain joins TRBV5-1 and TRBJ2-7; TRBD1 aligns across 9 bases. Germline lookup yields CDR1 SGHRS and CDR2 YFSETQ. The V segment lost 0 bases and the J segment 0 bases; nucleotides outside the gene matches: 4. The CDR3 is 16 residues long. The CDR3 nucleotides read TGCGCCAGCAGCTTGGAACCGGGACAGGGCTCCTACGAGCAGTACTTC. It yields the protein CASSLEPGQGSYEQYF.

CDR3 sequence reads: CAIRGAGEAFF. The CDR3 coding sequence is TGTGCCATCAGAGGCGCGGGTGAAGCTTTCTTT. The chain is built from TRBV10-3 and TRBJ1-1; D not certain. CDR3 length equals 11 residues. Per the germline V gene, CDR1 is ENHRY and CDR2 is SYGVKD. V was shortened by 6 bases and J by 7 bases, with 9 bases between the two germline ends.

In its sample, this clone was seen a few times. V usage is TRBV25-1 and J usage is TRBJ2-3; D ambiguous. With 1 base removed from V and 12 bases from J, the gap between germline ends came to 23 bases. CDR1 MGHDK and CDR2 SYGVNS come from the germline V gene. The CDR3 is 16 amino acids. The CDR3 here is CASSESVARIFHRQYF. For the CDR3, the DNA is TGTGCCAGCAGTGAATCAGTAGCCCGGATCTTCCATCGACAGTATTTT.

The chain couples TRBV2 to TRBJ2-1, with 9 nucleotides matching TRBD2. Germline assignment: CDR1 SNHLY and CDR2 FYNNEI. This CDR3 has 14 amino acids. Losses at the gene ends were 8 bases for V and 6 bases for J; bases not matched to a gene: 8. The CDR3 is CASSLAGKGNEQFF. The CDR3 DNA reads as TGTGCCAGCTCCCTAGCGGGAAAAGGCAATGAGCAGTTCTTC.

This clone was seen only a few times. This chain connects TRBV5-1 to TRBJ2-7; D call uncertain. CDR1 is SGHRS, CDR2 YFSETQ, per germline. This CDR3 has 12 amino acids. V was trimmed by 0 bases and J by 1 base, leaving 2 bases between them. The CDR3 DNA is TGCGCCAGCAGCTTGGTATCCTACGAGCAGTACTTC. This translates into CASSLVSYEQYF.